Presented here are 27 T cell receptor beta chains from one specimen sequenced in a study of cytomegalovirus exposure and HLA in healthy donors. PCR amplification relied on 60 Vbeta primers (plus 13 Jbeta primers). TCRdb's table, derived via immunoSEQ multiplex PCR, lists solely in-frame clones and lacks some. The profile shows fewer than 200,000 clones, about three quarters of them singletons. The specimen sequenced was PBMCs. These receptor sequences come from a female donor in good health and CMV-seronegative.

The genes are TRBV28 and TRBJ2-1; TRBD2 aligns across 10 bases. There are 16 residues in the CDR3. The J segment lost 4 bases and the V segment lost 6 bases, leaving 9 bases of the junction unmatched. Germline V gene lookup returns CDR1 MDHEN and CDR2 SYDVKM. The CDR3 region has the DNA TGTGCCAGCAGCTCCTCAAGCGGGGGGGATTACAATGAGCAGTTCTTC. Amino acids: CASSSSSGGDYNEQFF. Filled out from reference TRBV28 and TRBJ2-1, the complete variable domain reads DVKVTQSSRYLVKRTGEKVFLECVQDMDHENMFWYRQDPGLGLRLIYFSYDVKMKEKGDIPEGYSVSREKKERFSLILESASTNQTSMYLCASSSSSGGDYNEQFFGPGTRLTVL.

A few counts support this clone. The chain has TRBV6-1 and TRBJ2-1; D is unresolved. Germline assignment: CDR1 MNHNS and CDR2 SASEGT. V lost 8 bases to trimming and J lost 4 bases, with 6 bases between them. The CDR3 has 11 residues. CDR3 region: CASLSYNEQFF. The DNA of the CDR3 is TGTGCCAGCTTATCTTACAATGAGCAGTTCTTC.

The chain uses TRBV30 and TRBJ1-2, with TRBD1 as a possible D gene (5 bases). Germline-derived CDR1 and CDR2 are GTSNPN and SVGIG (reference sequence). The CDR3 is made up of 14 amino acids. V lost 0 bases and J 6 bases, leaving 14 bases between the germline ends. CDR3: CAWSVVAGLHGYTF. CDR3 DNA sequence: TGTGCCTGGAGTGTAGTGGCAGGGCTGCATGGCTACACCTTC.

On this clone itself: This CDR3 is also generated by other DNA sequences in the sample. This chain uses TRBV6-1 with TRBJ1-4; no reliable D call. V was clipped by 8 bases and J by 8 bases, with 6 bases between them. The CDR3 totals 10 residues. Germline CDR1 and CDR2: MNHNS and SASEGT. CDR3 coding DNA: TGTGCCAGCTCGGGGGAAAAACTGTTTTTT. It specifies CASSGEKLFF.

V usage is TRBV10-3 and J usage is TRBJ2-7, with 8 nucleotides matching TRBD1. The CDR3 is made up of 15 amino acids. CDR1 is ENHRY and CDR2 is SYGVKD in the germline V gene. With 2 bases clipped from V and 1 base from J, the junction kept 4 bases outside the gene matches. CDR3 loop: CAISEGTGRSYEQYF. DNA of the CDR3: TGTGCCATCAGTGAGGGGACAGGCCGATCCTACGAGCAGTACTTC.

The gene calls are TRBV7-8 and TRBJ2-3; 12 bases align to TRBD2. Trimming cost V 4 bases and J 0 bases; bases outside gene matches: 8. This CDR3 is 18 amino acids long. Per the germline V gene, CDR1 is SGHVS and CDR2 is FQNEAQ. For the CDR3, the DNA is TGTGCCAGCAGCTCGAGACTAGCGGGGGCCCCTAGCACAGATACGCAGTATTTT. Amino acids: CASSSRLAGAPSTDTQYF.

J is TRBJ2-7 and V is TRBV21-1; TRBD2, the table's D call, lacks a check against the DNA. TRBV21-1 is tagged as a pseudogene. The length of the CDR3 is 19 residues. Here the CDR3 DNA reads TGTGCCAGCAGCAAGAAAGGCGGGAGAGGGGGGGGGAGTGTCTACGAGCAGTACTTC. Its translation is CASSKKGGRGGGSVYEQYF.

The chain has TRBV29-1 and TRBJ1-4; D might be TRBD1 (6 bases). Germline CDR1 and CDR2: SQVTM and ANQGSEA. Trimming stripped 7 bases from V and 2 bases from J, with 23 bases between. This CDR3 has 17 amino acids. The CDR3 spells CSARTAWGGATNEKLFF. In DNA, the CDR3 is TGCAGCGCCCGGACCGCTTGGGGGGGCGCGACTAATGAAAAACTGTTTTTT. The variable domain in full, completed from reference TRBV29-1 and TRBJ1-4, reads SAVISQKPSRDICQRGTSLTIQCQVDSQVTMMFWYRQQPGQSLTLIATANQGSEATYESGFVIDKFPISRPNLTFSTLTVSNMSPEDSSIYLCSARTAWGGATNEKLFFGSGTQLSVL.

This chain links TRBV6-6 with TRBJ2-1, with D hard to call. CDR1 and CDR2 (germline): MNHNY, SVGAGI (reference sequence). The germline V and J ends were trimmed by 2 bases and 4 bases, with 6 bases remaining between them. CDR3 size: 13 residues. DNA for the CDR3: TGTGCCAGCAGTTACGACGGGTACAATGAGCAGTTCTTC. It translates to CASSYDGYNEQFF.

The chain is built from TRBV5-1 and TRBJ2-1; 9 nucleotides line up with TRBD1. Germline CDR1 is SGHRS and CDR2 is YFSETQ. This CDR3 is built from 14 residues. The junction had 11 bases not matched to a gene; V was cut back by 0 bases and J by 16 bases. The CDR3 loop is CASSLDYSGTGSFF. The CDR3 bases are TGCGCCAGCAGCTTGGACTATTCCGGGACAGGGAGCTTCTTC. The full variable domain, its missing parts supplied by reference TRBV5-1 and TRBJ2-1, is KAGVTQTPRYLIKTRGQQVTLSCSPISGHRSVSWYQQTPGQGLQFLFEYFSETQRNKGNFPGRFSGRQFSNSRSEMNVSTLELGDSALYLCASSLDYSGTGSFFGPGTRLTVL.

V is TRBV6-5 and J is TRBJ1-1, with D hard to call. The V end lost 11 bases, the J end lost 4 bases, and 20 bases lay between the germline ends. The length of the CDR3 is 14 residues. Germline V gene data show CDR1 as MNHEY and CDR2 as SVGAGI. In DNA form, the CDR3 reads TGTGCCTCTAAGTCTTGGGGAGTAGGCACTGAAGCTTTCTTT. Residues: CASKSWGVGTEAFF.

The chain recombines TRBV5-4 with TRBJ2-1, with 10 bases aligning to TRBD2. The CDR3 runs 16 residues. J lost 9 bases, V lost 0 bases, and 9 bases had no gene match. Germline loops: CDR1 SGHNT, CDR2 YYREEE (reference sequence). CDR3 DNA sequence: TGTGCCAGCAGCTTGGATCTGGAGCGGGGGGGCGGTGAGCAGTTCTTC. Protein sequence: CASSLDLERGGGEQFF.

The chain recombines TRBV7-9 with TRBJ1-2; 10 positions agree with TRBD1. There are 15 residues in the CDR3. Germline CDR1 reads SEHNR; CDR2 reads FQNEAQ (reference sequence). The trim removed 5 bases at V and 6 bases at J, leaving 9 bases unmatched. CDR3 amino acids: CASSPDRGQSHGYTF. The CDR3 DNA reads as TGTGCCAGCAGCCCAGACAGGGGGCAGAGTCATGGCTACACCTTC.

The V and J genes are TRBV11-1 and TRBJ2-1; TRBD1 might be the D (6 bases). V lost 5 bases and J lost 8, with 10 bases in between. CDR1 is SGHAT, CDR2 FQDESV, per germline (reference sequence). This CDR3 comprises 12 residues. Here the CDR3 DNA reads TGTGCCAGCAGCCAACAGGGAGATGAGCAGTTCTTC. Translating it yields CASSQQGDEQFF.

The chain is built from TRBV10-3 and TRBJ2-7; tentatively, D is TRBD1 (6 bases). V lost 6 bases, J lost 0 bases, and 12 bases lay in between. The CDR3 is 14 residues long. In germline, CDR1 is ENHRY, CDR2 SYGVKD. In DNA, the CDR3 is TGTGCCATCAGAGAACAGGGAAGCTCCTACGAGCAGTACTTC. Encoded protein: CAIREQGSSYEQYF.

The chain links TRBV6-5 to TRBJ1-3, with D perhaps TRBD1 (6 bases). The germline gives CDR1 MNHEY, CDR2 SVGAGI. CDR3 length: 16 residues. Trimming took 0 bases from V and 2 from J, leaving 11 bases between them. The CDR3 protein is CASSYSAGATGNTIYF. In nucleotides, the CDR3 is TGTGCCAGCAGTTACTCGGCGGGGGCAACTGGAAACACCATATATTTT.

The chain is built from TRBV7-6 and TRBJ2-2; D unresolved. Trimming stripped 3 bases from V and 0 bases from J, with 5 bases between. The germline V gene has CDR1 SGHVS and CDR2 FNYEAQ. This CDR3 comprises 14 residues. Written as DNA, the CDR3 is TGTGCCAGCAGCTTCCAGACGAACACCGGGGAGCTGTTTTTT. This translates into CASSFQTNTGELFF.

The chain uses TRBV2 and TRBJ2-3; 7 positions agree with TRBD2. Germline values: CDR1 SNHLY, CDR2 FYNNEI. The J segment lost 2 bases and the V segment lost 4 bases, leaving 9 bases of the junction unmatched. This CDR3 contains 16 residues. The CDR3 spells CASSVVGGMNTDTQYF. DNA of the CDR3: TGTGCCAGCAGTGTCGTGGGGGGGATGAACACAGATACGCAGTATTTT.

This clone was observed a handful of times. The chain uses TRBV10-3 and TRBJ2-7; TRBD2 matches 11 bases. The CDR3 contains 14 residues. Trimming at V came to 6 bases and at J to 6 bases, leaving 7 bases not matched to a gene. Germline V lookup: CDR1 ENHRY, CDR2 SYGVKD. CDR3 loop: CAIRGTSGSGEQYF. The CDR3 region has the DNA TGTGCCATCAGAGGGACTAGCGGTTCGGGCGAGCAGTACTTC.

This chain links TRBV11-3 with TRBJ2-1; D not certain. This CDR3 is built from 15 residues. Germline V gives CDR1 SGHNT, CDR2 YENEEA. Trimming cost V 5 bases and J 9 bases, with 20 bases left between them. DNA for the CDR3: TGTGCCAGCAGCCCCACCCTCGCGACGGGTGGTGAGCAGTTCTTC. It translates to CASSPTLATGGEQFF.

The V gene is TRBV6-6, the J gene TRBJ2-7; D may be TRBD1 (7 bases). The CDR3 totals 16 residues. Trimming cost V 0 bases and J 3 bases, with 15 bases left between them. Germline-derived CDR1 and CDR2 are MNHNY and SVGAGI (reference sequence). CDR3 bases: TGTGCCAGCAGTTACTCGAAACAGGGGAGGTACTACGAGCAGTACTTC. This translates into CASSYSKQGRYYEQYF.

CDR3 protein: CAWTRLGAGADTEAFF. The CDR3 region has the DNA TGTGCCTGGACCCGATTAGGGGCAGGGGCGGACACTGAAGCTTTCTTT. The V call is TRBV30, the J call TRBJ1-1, with TRBD1 as a possible D gene (6 bases). Germline loops: CDR1 GTSNPN, CDR2 SVGIG (reference sequence). The CDR3 runs to 16 residues. Trimming stripped 4 bases from V and 3 bases from J, with 21 bases between. The entire variable domain, with the rest obtained from reference TRBV30 and TRBJ1-1, is as follows: SQTIHQWPATLVQPVGSPLSLECTVEGTSNPNLYWYRQAAGRGLQLLFYSVGIGQISSEVPQNLSASRPQDRQFILSSKKLLLSDSGFYLCAWTRLGAGADTEAFFGQGTRLTVV.

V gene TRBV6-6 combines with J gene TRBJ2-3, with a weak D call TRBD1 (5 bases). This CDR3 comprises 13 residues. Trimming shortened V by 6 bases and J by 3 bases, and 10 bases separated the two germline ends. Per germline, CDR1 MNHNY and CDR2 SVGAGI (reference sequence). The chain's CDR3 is CASRPPGTDTQYF. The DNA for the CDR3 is TGTGCCAGCAGACCACCAGGGACAGATACGCAGTATTTT.

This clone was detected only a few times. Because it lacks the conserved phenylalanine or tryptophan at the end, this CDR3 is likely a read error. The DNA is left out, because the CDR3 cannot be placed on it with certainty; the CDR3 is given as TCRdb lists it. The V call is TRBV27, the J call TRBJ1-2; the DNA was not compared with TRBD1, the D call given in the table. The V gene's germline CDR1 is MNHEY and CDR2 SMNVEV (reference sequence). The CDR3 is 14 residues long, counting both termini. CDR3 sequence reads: CASSFRTGEAGLHL.

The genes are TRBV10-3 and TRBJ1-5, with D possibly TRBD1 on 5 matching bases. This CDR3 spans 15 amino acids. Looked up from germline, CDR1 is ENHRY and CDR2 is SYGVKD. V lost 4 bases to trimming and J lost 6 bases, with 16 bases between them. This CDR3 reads CAISATAGQGQPQHF. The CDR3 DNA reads TGTGCCATCAGTGCTACGGCAGGGCAAGGTCAGCCCCAGCATTTT.

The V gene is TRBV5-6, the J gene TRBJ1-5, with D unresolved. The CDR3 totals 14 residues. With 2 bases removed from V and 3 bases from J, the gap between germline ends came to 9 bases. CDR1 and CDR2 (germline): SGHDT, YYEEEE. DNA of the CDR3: TGTGCCAGCAGCTTCGGAGCTCACAATCAGCCCCAGCATTTT. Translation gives CASSFGAHNQPQHF.

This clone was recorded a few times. The CDR3, as DNA: TGTGCCAGTTCTAGCGGGGGGCTATACGAGCAGTACTTC. It codes for CASSSGGLYEQYF. V gene TRBV6-1 combines with J gene TRBJ2-7; 11 nucleotides line up with TRBD2. From germline, CDR1 is MNHNS and CDR2 SASEGT. The CDR3 runs to 13 residues. V shed 9 bases, J shed 4 bases, and the junction held 5 bases outside the gene matches.